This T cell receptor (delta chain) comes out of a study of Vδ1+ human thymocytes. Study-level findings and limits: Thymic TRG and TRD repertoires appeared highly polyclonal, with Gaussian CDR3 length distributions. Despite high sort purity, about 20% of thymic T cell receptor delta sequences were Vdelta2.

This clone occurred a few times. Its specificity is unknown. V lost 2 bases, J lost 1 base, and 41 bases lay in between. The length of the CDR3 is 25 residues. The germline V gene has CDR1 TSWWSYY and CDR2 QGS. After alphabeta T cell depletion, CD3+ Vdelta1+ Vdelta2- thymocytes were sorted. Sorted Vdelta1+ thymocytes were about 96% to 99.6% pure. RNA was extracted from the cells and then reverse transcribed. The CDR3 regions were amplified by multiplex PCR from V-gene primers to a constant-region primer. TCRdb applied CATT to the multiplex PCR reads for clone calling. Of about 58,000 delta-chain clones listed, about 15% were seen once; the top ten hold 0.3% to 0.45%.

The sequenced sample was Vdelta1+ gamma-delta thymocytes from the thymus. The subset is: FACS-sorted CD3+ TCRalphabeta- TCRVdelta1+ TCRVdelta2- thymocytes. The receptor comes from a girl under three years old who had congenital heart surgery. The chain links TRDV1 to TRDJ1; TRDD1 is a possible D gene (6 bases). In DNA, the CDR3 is TGTGCTCTTGGGGAAAGATTTCCTCAAAAAAACGCAAGTCAACCAGTTAATAGTTCCACCGATAAACTCATCTTT. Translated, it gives CALGERFPQKNASQPVNSSTDKLIF.